The 7 T cell receptor beta chains given below trace back to one sample, sequenced in a study of blood T cell repertoires in COVID-19. Some clones are missing from TCRdb's copy, which holds only in-frame ones; the method was immunoSEQ multiplex PCR. The sample carries 240,000 or so clones, more than 75% recorded once. The sample was peripheral blood. These receptor sequences come from a woman in her 70s with active or convalescent COVID-19.

The V gene is TRBV25-1, the J gene TRBJ1-2; possible D gene TRBD1, 5 bases. The CDR3 runs 16 residues. Trimming took off 2 bases at V and 0 bases at J, with 13 bases between the two ends. Germline V gene lookup returns CDR1 MGHDK and CDR2 SYGVNS. The CDR3 region has the DNA TGTGCCAGCAGTGAACCCGCAGGGCCCTCTAACTATGGCTACACCTTC. Its translation is CASSEPAGPSNYGYTF.

Here the CDR3 DNA reads TGTGCCAGCAGTGGACTGATTCTTGCAACTAATGAAAAACTGTTTTTT. This sequence encodes CASSGLILATNEKLFF. The chain employs TRBV2 and TRBJ1-4; D is ambiguous. With 4 bases removed from V and 0 bases from J, the gap between germline ends came to 12 bases. The CDR3 spans 16 residues. CDR1 and CDR2 (germline): SNHLY, FYNNEI. Full variable domain (remainder filled in from reference TRBV2 and TRBJ1-4): EPEVTQTPSHQVTQMGQEVILRCVPISNHLYFYWYRQILGQKVEFLVSFYNNEISEKSEIFDDQFSVERPDGSNFTLKIRSTKLEDSAMYFCASSGLILATNEKLFFGSGTQLSVL.

The gene calls are TRBV18 and TRBJ1-5; D is possibly TRBD1 (6 bases). The CDR3 is 14 amino acids. The germline gives CDR1 KGHSH, CDR2 LQKENI. The V gene lost 2 bases and the J gene lost 7 bases, with 12 bases spanning the gap. CDR3 region: CASSPSTGLQPQHF. CDR3 sequence (DNA): TGTGCCAGCTCACCATCAACAGGGCTACAGCCCCAGCATTTT.

This chain links TRBV10-1 with TRBJ1-2; D is undetermined. Trimming took off 6 bases at V and 1 base at J, with 6 bases between the two ends. The CDR3 totals 12 residues. The germline V gene has CDR1 WNHNN and CDR2 SYGVQD (reference sequence). The CDR3 loop reads CASSGDNYGYTF. The CDR3 DNA reads as TGCGCCAGCAGCGGAGATAACTATGGCTACACCTTC.

This chain links TRBV19 with TRBJ2-3; TRBD2 aligns across 8 bases. The J segment lost 2 bases and the V segment lost 3 bases, leaving 22 bases of the junction unmatched. The CDR3 is 21 residues long. CDR1 and CDR2 from the germline V gene are LNHDA and SQIVND (reference sequence). CDR3 loop: CASSMTGGCNKRGPHTDTQYF. The DNA of the CDR3 is TGTGCCAGTAGTATGACGGGCGGGTGCAACAAGCGGGGGCCCCACACAGATACGCAGTATTTT.

The rearrangement links TRBV2 to TRBJ1-1; D remains ambiguous. Per germline, CDR1 SNHLY and CDR2 FYNNEI. Trimming took 7 bases from V and 0 from J, leaving 12 bases between them. This CDR3 spans 14 amino acids. The CDR3 protein is CASNFGVMNTEAFF. CDR3 sequence (DNA): TGTGCCAGCAATTTCGGGGTAATGAACACTGAAGCTTTCTTT.

J is TRBJ1-5 and V is TRBV7-9; no reliable D call. V lost 6 bases, J lost 9 bases, and 15 bases lay in between. Germline V gives CDR1 SEHNR, CDR2 FQNEAQ (reference sequence). The CDR3 has 13 amino acids. The DNA for the CDR3 is TGTGCCAGCAGTCTGCCCGGGTTCGGGCCCCAGCATTTT. Protein product: CASSLPGFGPQHF.